What follows is one TCR delta chain and its context. With a far larger clone one base away, a read error is the likely cause. This specimen includes other DNA sequences encoding the same CDR3. This specimen belongs to a study of gamma-delta T cells after stem cell transplantation. TCRdb re-identified clones in the RT-PCR reads via CATT. The sample lists thousands of delta-chain clones; just over 20% were seen once. The germline V gene encodes CDR1 GEAIGNYY and CDR2 EKD. CDR3 length equals 14 residues. The clonotype comes from a human donor. It is not recorded whose cells these are; they may come from a transplant donor. The J gene is TRDJ1, the V gene TRDV2; D gene unclear. Sequenced material: gamma-delta T cells. CDR3 nucleotide sequence: TGTGCCTGTGACACCCTAGAAGGAACCGATAAGCTCATCTTT. Translated: CACDTLEGTDKLIF.